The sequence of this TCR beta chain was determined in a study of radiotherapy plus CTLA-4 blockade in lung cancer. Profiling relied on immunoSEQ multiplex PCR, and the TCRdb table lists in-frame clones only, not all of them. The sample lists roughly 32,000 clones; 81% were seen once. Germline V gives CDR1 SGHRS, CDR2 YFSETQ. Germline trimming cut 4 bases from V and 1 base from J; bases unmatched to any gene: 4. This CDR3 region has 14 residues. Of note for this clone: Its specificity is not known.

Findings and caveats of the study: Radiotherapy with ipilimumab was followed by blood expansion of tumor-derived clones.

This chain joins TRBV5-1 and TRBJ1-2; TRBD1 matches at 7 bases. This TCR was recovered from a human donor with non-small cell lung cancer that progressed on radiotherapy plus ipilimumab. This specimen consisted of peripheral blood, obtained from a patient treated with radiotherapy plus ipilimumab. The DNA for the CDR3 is TGCGCCAGCAGCCCGACAGGGATTAACTATGGCTACACCTTC. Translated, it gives CASSPTGINYGYTF.